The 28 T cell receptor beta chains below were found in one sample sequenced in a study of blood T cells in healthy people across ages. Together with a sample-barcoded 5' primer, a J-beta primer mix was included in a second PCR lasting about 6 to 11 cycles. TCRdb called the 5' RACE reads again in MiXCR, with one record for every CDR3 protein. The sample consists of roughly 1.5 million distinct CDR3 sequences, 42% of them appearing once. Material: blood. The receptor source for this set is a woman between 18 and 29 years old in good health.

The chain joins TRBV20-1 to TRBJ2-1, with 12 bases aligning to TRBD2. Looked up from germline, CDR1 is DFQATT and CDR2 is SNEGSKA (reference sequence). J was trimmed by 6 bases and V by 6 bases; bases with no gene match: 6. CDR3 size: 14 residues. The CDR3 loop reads CSARTSGGPNEQFF. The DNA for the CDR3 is TGCAGTGCACGTACTAGCGGGGGGCCCAATGAGCAGTTCTTC.

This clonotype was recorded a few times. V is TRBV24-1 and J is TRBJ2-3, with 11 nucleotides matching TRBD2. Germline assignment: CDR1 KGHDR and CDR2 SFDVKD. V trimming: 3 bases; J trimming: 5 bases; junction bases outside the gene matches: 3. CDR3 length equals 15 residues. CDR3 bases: TGTGCCACCAGTGATCCAGGACTAGCGGGAGATACGCAGTATTTT. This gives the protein CATSDPGLAGDTQYF.

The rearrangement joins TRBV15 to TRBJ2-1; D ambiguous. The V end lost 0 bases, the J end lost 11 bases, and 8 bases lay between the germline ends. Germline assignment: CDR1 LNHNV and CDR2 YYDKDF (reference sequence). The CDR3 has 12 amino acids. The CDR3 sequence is CATSRDFVKQFF. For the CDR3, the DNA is TGTGCCACCAGCAGAGATTTTGTGAAGCAGTTCTTC.

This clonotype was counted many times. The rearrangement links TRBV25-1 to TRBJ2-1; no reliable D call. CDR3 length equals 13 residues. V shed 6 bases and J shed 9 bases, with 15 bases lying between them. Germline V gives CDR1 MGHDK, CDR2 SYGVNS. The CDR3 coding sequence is TGTGCCAGCAGCCCATCGTCGGTCGGTGAGCAGTTCTTC. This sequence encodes CASSPSSVGEQFF.

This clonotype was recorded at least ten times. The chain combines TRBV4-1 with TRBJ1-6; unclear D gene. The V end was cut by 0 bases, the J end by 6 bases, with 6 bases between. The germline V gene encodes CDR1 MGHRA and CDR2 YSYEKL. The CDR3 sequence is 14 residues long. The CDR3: CASSQEPSNSPLHF. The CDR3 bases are TGCGCCAGCAGCCAAGAGCCCAGTAATTCACCCCTCCACTTT.

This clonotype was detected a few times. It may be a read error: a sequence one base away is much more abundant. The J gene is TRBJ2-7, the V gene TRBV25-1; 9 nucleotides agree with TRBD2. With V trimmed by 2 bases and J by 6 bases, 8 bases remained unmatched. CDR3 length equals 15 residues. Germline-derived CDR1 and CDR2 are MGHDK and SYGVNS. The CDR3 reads CASSEALLREGEQYF. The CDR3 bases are TGTGCCAGCAGTGAAGCCCTTCTGCGGGAGGGCGAGCAGTACTTC.

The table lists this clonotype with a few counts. CDR3 sequence reads: CASSQDRTSVTYEQYF. CDR3 nucleotide sequence: TGTGCCAGCAGCCAAGATCGGACTAGCGTTACCTACGAGCAGTACTTC. V usage is TRBV4-2 and J usage is TRBJ2-7, with 9 bases lining up with TRBD2. With V trimmed by 0 bases and J by 2 bases, 5 bases remained unmatched. Germline V gene data show CDR1 as LGHNA and CDR2 as YNFKEQ. This CDR3 spans 16 amino acids.

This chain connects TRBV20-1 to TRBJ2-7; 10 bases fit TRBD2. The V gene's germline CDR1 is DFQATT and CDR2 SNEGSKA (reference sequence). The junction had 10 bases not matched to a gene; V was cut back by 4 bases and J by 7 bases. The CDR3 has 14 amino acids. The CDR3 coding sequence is TGCAGTGCTAAAAGCGGGAGGGTTTTCAATGAGCAGTACTTC. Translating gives CSAKSGRVFNEQYF.

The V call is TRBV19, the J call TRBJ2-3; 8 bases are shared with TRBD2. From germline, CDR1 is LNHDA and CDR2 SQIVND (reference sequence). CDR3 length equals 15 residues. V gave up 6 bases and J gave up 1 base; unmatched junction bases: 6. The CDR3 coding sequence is TGTGCCAGTAGGTTTCGTAGCGGGGGCACAGATACGCAGTATTTT. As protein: CASRFRSGGTDTQYF.

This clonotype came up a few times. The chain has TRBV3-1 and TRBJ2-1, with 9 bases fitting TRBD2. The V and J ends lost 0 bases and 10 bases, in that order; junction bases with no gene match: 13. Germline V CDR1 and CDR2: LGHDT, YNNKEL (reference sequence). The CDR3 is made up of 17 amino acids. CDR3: CASSQERAGGLYREQFF. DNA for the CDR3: TGTGCCAGCAGCCAAGAGAGGGCGGGGGGGCTCTACCGAGAGCAGTTCTTC.

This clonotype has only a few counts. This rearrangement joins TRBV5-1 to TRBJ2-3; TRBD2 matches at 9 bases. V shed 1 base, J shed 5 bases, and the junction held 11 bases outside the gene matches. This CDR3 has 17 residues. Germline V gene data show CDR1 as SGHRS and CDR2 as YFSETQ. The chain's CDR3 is CASSLKLDSGGGDTQYF. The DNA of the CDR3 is TGCGCCAGCAGCTTGAAGCTGGATAGCGGGGGAGGAGATACGCAGTATTTT.

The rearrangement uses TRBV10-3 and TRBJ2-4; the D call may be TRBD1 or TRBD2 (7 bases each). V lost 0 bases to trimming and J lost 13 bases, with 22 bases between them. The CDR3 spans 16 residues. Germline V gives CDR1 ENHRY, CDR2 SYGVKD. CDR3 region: CAISESGGEGAQEQYF. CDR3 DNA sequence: TGTGCCATCAGTGAGTCCGGAGGGGAGGGGGCTCAAGAGCAGTACTTC.

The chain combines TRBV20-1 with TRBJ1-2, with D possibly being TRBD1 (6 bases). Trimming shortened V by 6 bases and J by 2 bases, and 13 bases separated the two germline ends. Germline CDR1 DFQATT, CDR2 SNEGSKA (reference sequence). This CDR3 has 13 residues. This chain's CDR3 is CSAVRQDNYGYTF. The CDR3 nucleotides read TGCAGTGCCGTGCGACAGGACAACTATGGCTACACCTTC.

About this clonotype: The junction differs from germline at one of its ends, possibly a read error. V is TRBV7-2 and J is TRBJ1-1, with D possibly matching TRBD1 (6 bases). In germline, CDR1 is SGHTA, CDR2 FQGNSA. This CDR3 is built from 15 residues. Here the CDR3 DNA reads TGTGCCAGCAGCTCCCCTGGGGGCGGGAGCACTGGAGCTTTCTTT. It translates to CASSSPGGGSTGAFF.

The CDR3 DNA follows: TGTGCCAGCCGACAGGGGTACACCGGGGAGCTGTTTTTT. Protein: CASRQGYTGELFF. This chain connects TRBV2 to TRBJ2-2, with TRBD1 matching 8 bases. This CDR3 spans 13 amino acids. Trimming took 8 bases from V and 3 from J; bases not matched to a gene: 2. Germline loops: CDR1 SNHLY, CDR2 FYNNEI.

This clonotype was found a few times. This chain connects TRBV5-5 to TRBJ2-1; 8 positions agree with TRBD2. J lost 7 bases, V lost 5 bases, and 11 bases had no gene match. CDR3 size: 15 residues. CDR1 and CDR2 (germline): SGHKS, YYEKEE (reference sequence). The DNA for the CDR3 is TGTGCCAGCAGGGGTTCCGGCGGGGGGTTTAATGAGCAGTTCTTC. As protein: CASRGSGGGFNEQFF.

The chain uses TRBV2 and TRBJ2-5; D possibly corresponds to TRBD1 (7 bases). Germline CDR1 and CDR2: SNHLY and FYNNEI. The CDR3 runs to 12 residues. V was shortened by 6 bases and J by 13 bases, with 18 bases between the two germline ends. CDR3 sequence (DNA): TGTGCCAGCAGAACCCAGGGGGGACTCGTGTACTTC. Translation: CASRTQGGLVYF.

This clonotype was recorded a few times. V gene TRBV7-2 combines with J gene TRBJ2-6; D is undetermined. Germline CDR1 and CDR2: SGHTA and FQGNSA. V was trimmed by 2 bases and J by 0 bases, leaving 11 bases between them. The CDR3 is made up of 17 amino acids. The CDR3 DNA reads TGTGCCAGCAGCTTAAGTCCAGGCAACTCTGGGGCCAACGTCCTGACTTTC. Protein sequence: CASSLSPGNSGANVLTF.

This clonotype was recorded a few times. The CDR3 DNA follows: TGTGCCATCAGGAGTAGCGGGAGCTCTACTTACAATGAGCAGTACTTC. Translating it yields CAIRSSGSSTYNEQYF. The chain recombines TRBV10-3 with TRBJ2-7, with 9 bases fitting TRBD2. The CDR3 totals 16 residues. J gave up 7 bases and V 6 bases, and 16 bases lay outside the gene matches. Germline CDR1 is ENHRY and CDR2 is SYGVKD.

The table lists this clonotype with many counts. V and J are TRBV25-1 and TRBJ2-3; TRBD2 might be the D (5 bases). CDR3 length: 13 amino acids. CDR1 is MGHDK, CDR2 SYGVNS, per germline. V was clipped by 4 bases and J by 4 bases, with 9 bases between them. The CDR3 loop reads CASSVGSPDTQYF. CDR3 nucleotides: TGTGCCAGCAGTGTGGGGAGCCCAGATACGCAGTATTTT.

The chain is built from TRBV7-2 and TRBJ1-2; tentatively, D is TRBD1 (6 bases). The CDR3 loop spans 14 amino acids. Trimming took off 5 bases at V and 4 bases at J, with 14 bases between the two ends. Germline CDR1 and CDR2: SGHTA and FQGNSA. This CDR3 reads CASSPSGAGYGYTF. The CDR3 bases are TGTGCCAGCAGCCCCTCAGGGGCAGGCTATGGCTACACCTTC. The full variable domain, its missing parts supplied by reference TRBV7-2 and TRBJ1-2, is GAGVSQSPSNKVTEKGKDVELRCDPISGHTALYWYRQSLGQGLEFLIYFQGNSAPDKSGLPSDRFSAERTGGSVSTLTIQRTQQEDSAVYLCASSPSGAGYGYTFGSGTRLTVV.

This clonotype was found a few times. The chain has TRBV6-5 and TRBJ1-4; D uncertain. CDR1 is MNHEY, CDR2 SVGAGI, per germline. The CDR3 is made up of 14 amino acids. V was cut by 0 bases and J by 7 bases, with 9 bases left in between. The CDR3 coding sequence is TGTGCCAGCAGTTACTCGAGGCCTAGTGAAAAACTGTTTTTT. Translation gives CASSYSRPSEKLFF.

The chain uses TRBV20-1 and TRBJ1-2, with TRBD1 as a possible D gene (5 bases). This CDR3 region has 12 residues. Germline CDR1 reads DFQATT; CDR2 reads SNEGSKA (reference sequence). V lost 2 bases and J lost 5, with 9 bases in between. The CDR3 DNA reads TGCAGTGCTAGACGGGGCCAATATGGCTACACCTTC. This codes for CSARRGQYGYTF.

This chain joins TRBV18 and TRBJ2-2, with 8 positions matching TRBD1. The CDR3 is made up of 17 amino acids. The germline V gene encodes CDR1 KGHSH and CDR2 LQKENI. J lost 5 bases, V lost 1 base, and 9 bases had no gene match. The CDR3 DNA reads TGTGCCAGCTCACCACTCCGAGGACAGGGCTTGACCGGGGAGCTGTTTTTT. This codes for CASSPLRGQGLTGELFF.

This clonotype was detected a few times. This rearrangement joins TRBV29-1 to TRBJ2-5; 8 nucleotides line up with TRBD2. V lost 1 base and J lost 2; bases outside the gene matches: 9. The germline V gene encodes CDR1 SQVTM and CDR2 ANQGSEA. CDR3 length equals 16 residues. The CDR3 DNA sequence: TGCAGCGTTGAAGGCCTAGCGGGCAGGGAACAAGAGACCCAGTACTTC. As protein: CSVEGLAGREQETQYF.

The CDR3: CASSQGDLAGVSTDTQYF. CDR3 sequence (DNA): TGCGCCAGCAGCCAAGGAGATCTAGCGGGGGTTAGCACAGATACGCAGTATTTT. V is TRBV4-3 and J is TRBJ2-3, with 10 positions matching TRBD2. The CDR3 contains 18 residues. V dropped 1 base and J dropped 0; count of bases not matched to a gene: 7. Germline-derived CDR1 and CDR2 are LGHNA and YSLEER.

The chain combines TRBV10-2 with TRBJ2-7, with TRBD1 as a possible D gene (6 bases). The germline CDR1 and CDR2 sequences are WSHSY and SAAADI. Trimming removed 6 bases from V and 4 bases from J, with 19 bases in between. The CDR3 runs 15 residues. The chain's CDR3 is CASSVNRDTSYEQYF. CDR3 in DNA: TGCGCCAGCAGCGTTAACCGGGACACCTCGTACGAGCAGTACTTC.

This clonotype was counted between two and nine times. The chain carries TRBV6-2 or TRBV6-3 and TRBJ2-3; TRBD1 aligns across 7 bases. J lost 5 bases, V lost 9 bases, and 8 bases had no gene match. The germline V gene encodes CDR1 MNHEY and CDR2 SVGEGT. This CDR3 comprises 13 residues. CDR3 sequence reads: CASSERGRDTQYF. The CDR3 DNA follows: TGTGCCAGTTCAGAGAGGGGGCGAGATACGCAGTATTTT.